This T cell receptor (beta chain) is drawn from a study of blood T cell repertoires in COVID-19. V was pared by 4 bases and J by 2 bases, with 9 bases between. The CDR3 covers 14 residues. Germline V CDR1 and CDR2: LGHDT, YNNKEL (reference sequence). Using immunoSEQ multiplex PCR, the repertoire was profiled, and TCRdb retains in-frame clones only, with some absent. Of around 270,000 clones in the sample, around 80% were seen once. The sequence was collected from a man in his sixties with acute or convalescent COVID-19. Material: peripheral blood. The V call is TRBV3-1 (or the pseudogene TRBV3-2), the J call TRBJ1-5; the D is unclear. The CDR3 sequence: CASSLTERNQPQHF. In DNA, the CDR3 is TGTGCCAGCAGCCTTACAGAACGCAATCAGCCCCAGCATTTT.